This T cell receptor beta chain appears in the sequencing data of a study of shared clonotypes between healthy human individuals. The V gene's germline CDR1 is SNHLY and CDR2 FYNNEI. The CDR3 consists of 14 residues. Trimming cost V 6 bases and J 3 bases; bases outside gene matches: 4. The sample holds a few counts of this clone. Only Caucasian adults living in Nashville, Tennessee made up the donor group. Profiled with immunoSEQ multiplex PCR; TCRdb holds only in-frame clones, not every one. The data hold roughly 2,300,000 clones, with about nine tenths observed a single time. The receptor comes from a young man in good health. Some clones in this sample may be carry-over from other donors' samples. The genes are TRBV2 and TRBJ2-7; 11 nucleotides line up with TRBD1. The specimen was naive CD4+ T cells from PBMCs. Subset specified: CD45RA+ positively selected. The CDR3 is CASRAGTGGYEQYF. CDR3 DNA: TGTGCCAGCAGAGCCGGGACAGGGGGCTACGAGCAGTACTTC. Full variable domain (remainder filled in from reference TRBV2 and TRBJ2-7): EPEVTQTPSHQVTQMGQEVILRCVPISNHLYFYWYRQILGQKVEFLVSFYNNEISEKSEIFDDQFSVERPDGSNFTLKIRSTKLEDSAMYFCASRAGTGGYEQYFGPGTRLTVT.